This T cell receptor beta chain was captured by sequencing in a study of shared clonotypes between healthy human individuals. The study ran the assay at deep level. In replicate PCRs of sorted subsets, roughly 200 ng DNA, 29,000 or so T cell genomes, was used. Measured with immunoSEQ multiplex PCR; TCRdb has only the in-frame clones, and not every one. The sample includes 1.5 million to 1.9 million clones, 95% to 99% of them seen just once. CDR3 length: 14 amino acids. Germline lookup yields CDR1 SGHDT and CDR2 YYEEEE. Deletions cut 3 bases from V and 1 base from J, with 10 bases between. This clonotype originated in a man aged 25 to 40 in good health. V usage is TRBV5-6 and J usage is TRBJ1-1; D ambiguous. Input material: naive CD4+ T cells sorted from blood. Described subset: CD45RA+ positively selected. This CDR3 is CASSSIGRNTEAFF. CDR3 nucleotides: TGTGCCAGCAGCTCGATCGGACGGAACACTGAAGCTTTCTTT.